This T cell receptor (beta chain) came from a study of blood T cells in healthy people across ages. Together with a sample-barcoded 5' primer, a J-beta primer mix was included in a second PCR lasting about 7 to 12 cycles. Each CDR3 protein is one row after TCRdb ran MiXCR on the 5' RACE reads. The sample contains some 1.7 million distinct CDR3 sequences, about 28% of which appear only once. V trimming: 3 bases; J trimming: 2 bases; junction bases outside the gene matches: 11. This CDR3 comprises 17 residues. Germline CDR1 SGDLS, CDR2 YYNGEE. This clonotype occurred many times. The genes are TRBV9 and TRBJ2-7, with TRBD2 matching over 10 bases. Sequenced sample: blood. The receptor was isolated from a woman in her 30s in good health. The CDR3 spells CASSARSSGTSAYEQYF. CDR3 nucleotide sequence: TGTGCCAGCAGCGCCCGCTCCTCCGGGACTAGCGCCTACGAGCAGTACTTC.